A single sample gave rise to the 9 T cell receptor beta chains below, sequenced in a study of T cells expressing NK-cell markers. TCRdb reprocessed the 5' RACE reads and stores each CDR3 protein as one record, lacking DNA. This sample's table reports approximately 150,000 distinct CDR3 sequences. Sequenced: blood T cells: a sorted CD56 or NKG2C T cell subset, CD4+ or CD8+ T cells, or bulk PBMC T cells (not recorded which). Receptor source: a woman between 18 and 69 years old in good health.

The chain couples TRBV5-6 to TRBJ2-3; TCRdb's D gene call, TRBD2, goes unchecked for lack of DNA. Germline V CDR1 and CDR2: SGHDT, YYEEEE. The CDR3 is 16 amino acids. CDR3 region: CASSFGVSAITDTQYF.

The chain couples TRBV6-5 to TRBJ2-3. Germline CDR1 MNHEY, CDR2 SVGAGI. The CDR3 consists of 15 residues. CDR3 loop: CASSYSETSTDTQYF.

The chain uses TRBV5-1 and TRBJ2-6. Germline-derived CDR1 and CDR2 are SGHRS and YFSETQ. This CDR3 has 16 amino acids. CDR3 amino acids: CASSLTGNSGANVLTF.

The V gene is TRBV20-1, the J gene TRBJ1-1. The germline V gene encodes CDR1 DFQATT and CDR2 SNEGSKA (reference sequence). This CDR3 region has 13 residues. CDR3 protein: CSAKGWSQYEAFF.

V gene TRBV30 combines with J gene TRBJ1-6. The CDR3 runs 13 residues. The germline V gene encodes CDR1 GTSNPN and CDR2 SVGIG (reference sequence). CDR3 in amino acids: CAWTLGVGSPLHF.

The chain is built from TRBV2 and TRBJ2-3. Per the germline V gene, CDR1 is SNHLY and CDR2 is FYNNEI. The CDR3 is made up of 14 amino acids. The chain's CDR3 is CASSGTGLPDTQYF.

The rearrangement uses TRBV15 and TRBJ1-1. Germline assignment: CDR1 LNHNV and CDR2 YYDKDF (reference sequence). This CDR3 has 13 amino acids. Here the CDR3 reads CATSLEMNTEAFF.

J is TRBJ2-1 and V is TRBV5-1; the D call from TCRdb, TRBD1, cannot be confirmed without DNA. This CDR3 comprises 13 residues. Germline V lookup: CDR1 SGHRS, CDR2 YFSETQ. The CDR3 spells CASSHGQGGASFF.

The chain couples TRBV5-1 to TRBJ2-1; TCRdb's D gene call, TRBD2, goes unchecked for lack of DNA. Germline CDR1 is SGHRS and CDR2 is YFSETQ. This CDR3 is 15 amino acids long. The CDR3 sequence is CASSRGVAEDNEQFF. The full variable domain, its missing parts supplied by reference TRBV5-1 and TRBJ2-1, is KAGVTQTPRYLIKTRGQQVTLSCSPISGHRSVSWYQQTPGQGLQFLFEYFSETQRNKGNFPGRFSGRQFSNSRSEMNVSTLELGDSALYLCASSRGVAEDNEQFFGPGTRLTVL.